This T cell receptor beta chain was sequenced during a study of blood T cell repertoires in COVID-19. The wider study: Whether acute or convalescent, the COVID-19 samples came from the United States, Italy and Spain. T cells, B-cell-depleted T cells, or PBMCs supplied cDNA or gDNA.

The CDR3 has 17 residues. V trimming: 9 bases; J trimming: 0 bases; junction bases outside the gene matches: 11. Germline loops: CDR1 LNHDA, CDR2 SQIVND (reference sequence). Method: immunoSEQ multiplex PCR; TCRdb's copy keeps in-frame clones and lacks some. Among about 370,000 clones listed, around 87% were seen once. Residents of approximately 25 US areas, aged roughly 18 to 90 years, made up the participants. The study counted Cohort 3 donors as recovered given two negative PCRs, clearance, or symptom resolution. The receptor's source is a man aged 18 to 35 who had recovered from COVID-19. The chain joins TRBV19 to TRBJ2-2; 9 bases fit TRBD2. Material: PBMCs or T cells enriched from blood (not recorded which). The CDR3: CASERGAVVSNTGELFF. CDR3 in DNA: TGTGCCAGCGAGCGGGGGGCCGTAGTGTCGAACACCGGGGAGCTGTTTTTT.